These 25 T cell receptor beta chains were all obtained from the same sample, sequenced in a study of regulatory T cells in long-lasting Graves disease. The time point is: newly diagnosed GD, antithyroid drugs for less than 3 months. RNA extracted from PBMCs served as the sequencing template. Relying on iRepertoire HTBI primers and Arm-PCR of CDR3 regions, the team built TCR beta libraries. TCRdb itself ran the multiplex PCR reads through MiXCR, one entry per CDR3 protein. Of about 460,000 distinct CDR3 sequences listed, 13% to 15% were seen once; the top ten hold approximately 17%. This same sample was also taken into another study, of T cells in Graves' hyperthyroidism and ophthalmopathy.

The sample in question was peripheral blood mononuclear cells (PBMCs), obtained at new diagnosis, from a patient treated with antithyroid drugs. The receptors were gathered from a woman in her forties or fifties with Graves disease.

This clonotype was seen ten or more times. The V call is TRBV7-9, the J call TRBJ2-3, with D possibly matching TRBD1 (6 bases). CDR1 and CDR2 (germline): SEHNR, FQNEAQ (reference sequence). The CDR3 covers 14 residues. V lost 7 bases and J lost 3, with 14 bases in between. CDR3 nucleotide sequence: TGTGCCAGCATTGGGGGCGGCTCGACAGATACGCAGTATTTT. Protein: CASIGGGSTDTQYF. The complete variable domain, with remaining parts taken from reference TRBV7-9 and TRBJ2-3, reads DTGVSQNPRHKITKRGQNVTFRCDPISEHNRLYWYRQTLGQGPEFLTYFQNEAQLEKSRLLSDRFSAERPKGSFSTLEIQRTEQGDSAMYLCASIGGGSTDTQYFGPGTRLTVL.

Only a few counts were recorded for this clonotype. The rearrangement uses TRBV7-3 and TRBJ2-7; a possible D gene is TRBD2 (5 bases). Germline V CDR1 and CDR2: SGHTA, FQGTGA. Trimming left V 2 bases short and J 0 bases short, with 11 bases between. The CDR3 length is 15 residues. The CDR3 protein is CASSLLGDSSYEQYF. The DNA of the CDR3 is TGTGCCAGCAGCTTACTGGGAGATAGCTCCTACGAGCAGTACTTC.

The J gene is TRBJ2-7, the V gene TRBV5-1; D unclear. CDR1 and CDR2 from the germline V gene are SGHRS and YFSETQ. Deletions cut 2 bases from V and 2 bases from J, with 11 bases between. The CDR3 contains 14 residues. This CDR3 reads CASSLGLDPYEQYF. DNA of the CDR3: TGCGCCAGCAGCTTAGGTCTAGATCCCTACGAGCAGTACTTC.

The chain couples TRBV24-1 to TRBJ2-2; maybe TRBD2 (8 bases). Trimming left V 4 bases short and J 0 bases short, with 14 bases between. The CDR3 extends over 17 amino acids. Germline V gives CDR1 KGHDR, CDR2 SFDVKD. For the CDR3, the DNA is TGTGCCACCAGTGACCGGGGGGGACAGCCGAACACCGGGGAGCTGTTTTTT. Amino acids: CATSDRGGQPNTGELFF.

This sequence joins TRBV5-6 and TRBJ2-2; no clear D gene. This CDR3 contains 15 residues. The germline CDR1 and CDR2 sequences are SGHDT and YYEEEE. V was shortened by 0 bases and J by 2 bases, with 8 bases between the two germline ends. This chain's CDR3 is CASSLGAFNTGELFF. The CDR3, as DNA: TGTGCCAGCAGCTTGGGAGCATTTAACACCGGGGAGCTGTTTTTT.

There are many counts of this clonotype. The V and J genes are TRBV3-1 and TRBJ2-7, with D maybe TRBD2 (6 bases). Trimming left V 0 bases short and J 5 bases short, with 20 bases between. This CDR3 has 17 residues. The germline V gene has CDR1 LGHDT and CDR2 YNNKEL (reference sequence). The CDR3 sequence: CASSQDWRPEGGHEQYF. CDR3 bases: TGTGCCAGCAGCCAAGATTGGCGTCCGGAGGGCGGGCACGAGCAGTACTTC.

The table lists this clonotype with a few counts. This CDR3 is CAWSGDSLSGSNQPQHF. As DNA, the CDR3 is TGTGCCTGGAGTGGGGACAGCCTTTCGGGTAGCAATCAGCCCCAGCATTTT. The chain couples TRBV30 to TRBJ1-5; 7 bases align to TRBD1. The junction had 9 bases not matched to a gene; V was cut back by 1 base and J by 0 bases. The CDR3 consists of 17 residues. Germline values: CDR1 GTSNPN, CDR2 SVGIG (reference sequence).

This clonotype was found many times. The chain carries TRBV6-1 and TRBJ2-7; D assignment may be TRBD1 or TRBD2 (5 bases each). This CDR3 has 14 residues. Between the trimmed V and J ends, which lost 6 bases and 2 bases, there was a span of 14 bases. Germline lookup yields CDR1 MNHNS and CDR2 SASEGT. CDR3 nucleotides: TGTGCCAGCAGGAAGGGGACGGCGGCCTACGAGCAGTACTTC. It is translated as CASRKGTAAYEQYF.

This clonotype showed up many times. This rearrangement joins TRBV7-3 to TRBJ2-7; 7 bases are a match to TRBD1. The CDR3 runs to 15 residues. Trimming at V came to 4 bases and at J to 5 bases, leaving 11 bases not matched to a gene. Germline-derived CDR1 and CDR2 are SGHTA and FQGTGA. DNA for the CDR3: TGTGCCAGCAGCTCACAGGGACAGATTTGGGACGAGCAGTACTTC. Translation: CASSSQGQIWDEQYF. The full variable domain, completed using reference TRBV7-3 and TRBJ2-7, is GAGVSQTPSNKVTEKGKYVELRCDPISGHTALYWYRQSLGQGPEFLIYFQGTGAADDSGLPNDRFFAVRPEGSVSTLKIQRTERGDSAVYLCASSSQGQIWDEQYFGPGTRLTVT.

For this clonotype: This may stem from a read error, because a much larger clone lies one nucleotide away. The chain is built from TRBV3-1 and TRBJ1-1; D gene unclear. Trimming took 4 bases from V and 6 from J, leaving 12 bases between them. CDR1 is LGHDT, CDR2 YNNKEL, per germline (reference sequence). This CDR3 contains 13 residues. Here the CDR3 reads CASSPAATSEAFF. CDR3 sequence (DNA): TGTGCCAGCAGCCCAGCAGCGACTTCTGAAGCTTTCTTT.

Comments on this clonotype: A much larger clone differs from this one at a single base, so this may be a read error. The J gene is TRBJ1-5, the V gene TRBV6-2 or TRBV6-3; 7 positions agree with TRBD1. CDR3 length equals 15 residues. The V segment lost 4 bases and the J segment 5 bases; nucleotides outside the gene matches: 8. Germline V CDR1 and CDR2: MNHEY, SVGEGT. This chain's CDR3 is CASSSRQGVDQPQHF. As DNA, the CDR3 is TGTGCCAGCAGTTCGCGACAGGGTGTCGATCAGCCCCAGCATTTT.

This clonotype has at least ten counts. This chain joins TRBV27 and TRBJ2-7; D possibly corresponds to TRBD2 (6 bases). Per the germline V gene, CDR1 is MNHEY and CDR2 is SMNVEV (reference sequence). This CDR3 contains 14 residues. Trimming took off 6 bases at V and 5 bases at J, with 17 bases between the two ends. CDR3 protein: CASSPWGVINEQYF. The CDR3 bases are TGTGCCAGCAGCCCTTGGGGGGTGATCAACGAGCAGTACTTC.

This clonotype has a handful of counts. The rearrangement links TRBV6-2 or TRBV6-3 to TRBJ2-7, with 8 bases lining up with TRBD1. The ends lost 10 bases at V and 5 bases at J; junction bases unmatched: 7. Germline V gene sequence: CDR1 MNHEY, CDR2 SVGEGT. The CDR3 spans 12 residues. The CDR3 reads CATRQGADEQYF. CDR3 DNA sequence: TGTGCCACCAGGCAGGGGGCGGACGAGCAGTACTTC.

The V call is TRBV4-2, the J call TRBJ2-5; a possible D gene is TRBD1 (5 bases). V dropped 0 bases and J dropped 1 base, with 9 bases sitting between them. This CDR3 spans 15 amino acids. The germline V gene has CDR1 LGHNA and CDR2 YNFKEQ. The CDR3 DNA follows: TGTGCCAGCAGCCAAGAGGGGCCAGTCCAAGAGACCCAGTACTTC. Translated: CASSQEGPVQETQYF.

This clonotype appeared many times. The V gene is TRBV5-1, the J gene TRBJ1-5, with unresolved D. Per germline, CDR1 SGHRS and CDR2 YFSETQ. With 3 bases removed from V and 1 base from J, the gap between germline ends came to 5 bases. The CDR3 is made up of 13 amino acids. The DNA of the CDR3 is TGCGCCAGCAGCTGGGAGAGCAATCAGCCCCAGCATTTT. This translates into CASSWESNQPQHF.

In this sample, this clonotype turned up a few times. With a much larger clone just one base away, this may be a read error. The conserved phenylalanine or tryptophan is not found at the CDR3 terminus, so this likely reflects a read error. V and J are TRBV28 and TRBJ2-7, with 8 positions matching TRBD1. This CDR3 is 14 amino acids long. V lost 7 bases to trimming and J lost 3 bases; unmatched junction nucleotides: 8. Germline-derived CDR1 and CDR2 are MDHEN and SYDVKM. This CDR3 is CASTSGTGLYEQYL. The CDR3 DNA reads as TGTGCCAGCACCTCCGGGACAGGACTCTACGAGCAGTACCTC.

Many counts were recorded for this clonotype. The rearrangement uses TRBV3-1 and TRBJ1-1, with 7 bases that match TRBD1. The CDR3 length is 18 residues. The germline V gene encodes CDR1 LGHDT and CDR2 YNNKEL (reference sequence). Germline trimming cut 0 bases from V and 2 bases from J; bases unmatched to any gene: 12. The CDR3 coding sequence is TGTGCCAGCAGCCAAGATTGGCCAAGGGGGCGGCTAAACACTGAAGCTTTCTTT. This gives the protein CASSQDWPRGRLNTEAFF.

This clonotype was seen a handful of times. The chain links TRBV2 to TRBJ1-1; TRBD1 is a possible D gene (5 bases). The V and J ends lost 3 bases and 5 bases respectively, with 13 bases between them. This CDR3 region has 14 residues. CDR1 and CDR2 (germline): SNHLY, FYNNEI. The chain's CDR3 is CASSDRALGTEAFF. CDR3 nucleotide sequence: TGTGCCAGCAGTGACAGGGCCCTGGGGACTGAAGCTTTCTTT.

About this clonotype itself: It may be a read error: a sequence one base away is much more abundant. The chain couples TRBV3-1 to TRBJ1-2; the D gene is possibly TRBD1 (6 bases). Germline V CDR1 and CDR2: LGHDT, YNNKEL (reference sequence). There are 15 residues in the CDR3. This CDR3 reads CACSQALTGRGGYTF. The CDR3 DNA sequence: TGTGCCTGCAGCCAAGCCTTAACAGGGAGGGGTGGCTACACCTTC.

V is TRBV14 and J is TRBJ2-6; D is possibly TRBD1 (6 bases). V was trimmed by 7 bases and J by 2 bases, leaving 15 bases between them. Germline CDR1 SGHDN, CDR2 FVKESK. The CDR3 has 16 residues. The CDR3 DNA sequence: TGTGCCAGCACGGGTATGGGGGCTACTGGGGCCAACGTCCTGACTTTC. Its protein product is CASTGMGATGANVLTF.

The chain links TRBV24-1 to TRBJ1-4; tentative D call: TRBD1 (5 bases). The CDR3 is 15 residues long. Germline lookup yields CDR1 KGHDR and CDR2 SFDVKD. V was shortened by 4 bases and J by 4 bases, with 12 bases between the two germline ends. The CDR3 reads CATSDSGTDNEKLFF. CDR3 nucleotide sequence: TGTGCCACCAGTGACTCCGGGACGGATAATGAAAAACTGTTTTTT.

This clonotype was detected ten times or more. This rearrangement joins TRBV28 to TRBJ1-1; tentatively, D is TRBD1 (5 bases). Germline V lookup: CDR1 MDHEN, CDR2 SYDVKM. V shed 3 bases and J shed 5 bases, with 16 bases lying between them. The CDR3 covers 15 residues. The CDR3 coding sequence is TGTGCCAGCAGTTTGCCATCCGGGGGTCCTACTGAAGCTTTCTTT. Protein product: CASSLPSGGPTEAFF.

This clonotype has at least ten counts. Here the CDR3 DNA reads TGTGCCAGCAGCCGTCTAGCACTATCTAGCACAGATACGCAGTATTTT. Translating gives CASSRLALSSTDTQYF. V is TRBV11-2 and J is TRBJ2-3; D is perhaps TRBD2 (5 bases). CDR1 SGHAT and CDR2 FQNNGV come from the germline V gene. V dropped 5 bases and J dropped 0 bases, with 15 bases sitting between them. This CDR3 region has 16 residues. The full variable domain, in which reference TRBV11-2 and TRBJ2-3 provide the parts outside the CDR3, is EAGVAQSPRYKIIEKRQSVAFWCNPISGHATLYWYQQILGQGPKLLIQFQNNGVVDDSQLPKDRFSAERLKGVDSTLKIQPAKLEDSAVYLCASSRLALSSTDTQYFGPGTRLTVL.

The CDR3 loop reads CASSTDSNYGYTF. The CDR3 DNA reads TGCGCCAGCAGCACGGACAGTAACTATGGCTACACCTTC. This sequence joins TRBV5-1 and TRBJ1-2; D is possibly TRBD1 (6 bases). Germline assignment: CDR1 SGHRS and CDR2 YFSETQ. V was shortened by 4 bases and J by 1 base, with 8 bases between the two germline ends. The CDR3 is 13 residues long.

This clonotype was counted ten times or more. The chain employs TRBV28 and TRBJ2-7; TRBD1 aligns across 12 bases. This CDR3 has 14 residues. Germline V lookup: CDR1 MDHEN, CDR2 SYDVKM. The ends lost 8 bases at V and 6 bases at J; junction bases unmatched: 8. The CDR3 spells CASGLGQGAGEQYF. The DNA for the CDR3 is TGTGCCAGCGGCTTGGGACAGGGGGCGGGCGAGCAGTACTTC.